This T cell receptor (beta chain) was sequenced in a study of radiotherapy plus CTLA-4 blockade in lung cancer. Trimming took 6 bases from V and 3 from J; bases not matched to a gene: 7. Germline lookup yields CDR1 SGHRS and CDR2 YFSETQ. The CDR3 is 15 amino acids. Data came from immunoSEQ multiplex PCR; TCRdb stores just in-frame clones and leaves some out. The sample lists around 99,000 clones, around 90% seen once, with 4% to 6% in the top ten. This clone has only one observation. This clonotype originated in a human donor with non-small cell lung cancer that progressed on radiotherapy plus ipilimumab. The chain has TRBV5-1 and TRBJ2-1; 9 bases agree with TRBD2. The sample in question was peripheral blood, obtained from a patient treated with radiotherapy plus ipilimumab. CDR3 bases: TGCGCCAGCAAACCCCTAGCGGGAAGCTACAATGAGCAGTTCTTC. Translating gives CASKPLAGSYNEQFF.